This T cell receptor beta chain originates from a study of blood T cell repertoires in COVID-19. Study at large: Sites in the United States, Italy and Spain provided acute and convalescent COVID-19 samples. Nucleic acid was either cDNA or gDNA, and it came from T cells, B-cell-depleted T cells, or PBMCs.

Original handling: Amplification of reference gene primers was used by the study to estimate nucleated cell counts. Method: immunoSEQ multiplex PCR; TCRdb's copy keeps in-frame clones and lacks some. The V and J calls and clone size were taken over from that table, and D and trimming were inferred from the DNA. The sample shows about 22,000 clones, 91% of them seen only once. Looked up from germline, CDR1 is MNHNS and CDR2 is SASEGT. The CDR3 sequence is 15 residues long. V lost 1 base to trimming and J lost 3 bases, with 12 bases between them. Sequenced material: peripheral blood. The clonotype was recovered from a woman aged 70 to 79 with active COVID-19. This rearrangement joins TRBV6-1 to TRBJ1-2; TRBD1 is a possible D gene (5 bases). DNA for the CDR3: TGTGCCAGCAGTGAAGTACGCGGGGCTGACTATGGCTACACCTTC. This translates into CASSEVRGADYGYTF.